Presented here are 3 T cell receptor beta chains from one specimen sequenced in a study of shared clonotypes between healthy human individuals. Assay: immunoSEQ multiplex PCR; the TCRdb copy retains only in-frame clones and omits some. The data show about 1.5 million clones, with 98% seen just once and around 0.47% held by the top ten. The sequencing sample was made of naive CD4+ T cells sorted from blood. Specified subset: CD45RA+ positively selected. These receptors were collected from a man aged 25 to 40 in good health.

This rearrangement joins TRBV19 to TRBJ1-5; TRBD1 is a possible D gene (6 bases). The germline CDR1 and CDR2 sequences are LNHDA and SQIVND (reference sequence). The CDR3 has 16 amino acids. Trimming left V 3 bases short and J 1 base short, with 13 bases between. CDR3 in amino acids: CASSIRGTGSNQPQHF. DNA for the CDR3: TGTGCCAGTAGTATCCGGGGCACAGGGAGCAATCAGCCCCAGCATTTT.

This chain joins TRBV2 and TRBJ1-2; the D is unclear. Germline CDR1 and CDR2: SNHLY and FYNNEI. CDR3 size: 13 residues. Trimming took 4 bases from V and 3 from J, leaving 9 bases between them. In nucleotides, the CDR3 is TGTGCCAGCAGTGCGGGAAACCACTATGGCTACACCTTC. Encoded protein: CASSAGNHYGYTF. Based on the CDR3 plus reference TRBV2 and TRBJ1-2, the full variable domain is EPEVTQTPSHQVTQMGQEVILRCVPISNHLYFYWYRQILGQKVEFLVSFYNNEISEKSEIFDDQFSVERPDGSNFTLKIRSTKLEDSAMYFCASSAGNHYGYTFGSGTRLTVV.

The chain recombines TRBV7-8 with TRBJ1-5; D is unclear. The germline V and J ends were trimmed by 4 bases and 2 bases, with 12 bases remaining between them. Germline assignment: CDR1 SGHVS and CDR2 FQNEAQ. This CDR3 contains 15 residues. The CDR3 nucleotides read TGTGCCAGCAGCTCTGGGGTGCGCGGCAATCAGCCCCAGCATTTT. Translation: CASSSGVRGNQPQHF.